This TCR beta chain came from a study of CD8+ T cells in alopecia areata. For the study at large: The SALT score measured affected scalp surface percentage in treated patients. Study-wide results and caveats: Scalp repertoires also include resident alphabeta T cells from normal skin. Scalp clonality and expanded CD8+ clones among the top 100 were significantly decreased by tofacitinib.

RNA was extracted and reverse transcribed into cDNA as the sequencing template. Only in-frame clones appear in the TCRdb table, and some are missing; sequencing was by immunoSEQ multiplex PCR. Here the sample spans some 120,000 clones, around 63% being singletons. Germline V gives CDR1 LNHDA, CDR2 SQIVND (reference sequence). CDR3 length: 15 residues. V lost 1 base to trimming and J lost 6 bases; unmatched junction nucleotides: 6. To note about this clone: The antigen is undetermined.

Stated treatment: oral pan-JAK inhibitor, 5-10 mg twice daily. The receptor was isolated from a human donor with alopecia areata. The specimen was CD4+ T cells sorted from blood, collected at week 4, from a patient treated with tofacitinib. The chain employs TRBV19 and TRBJ2-1, with TRBD1 matching over 7 bases. In nucleotides, the CDR3 is TGTGCCAGTAGTATAGGAGGGGGCGGAATCAATGAGCAGTTCTTC. It specifies CASSIGGGGINEQFF.